Listed below are T cell receptor beta chains from one sample, sequenced in a study of monozygotic twins with inflammatory bowel disease. TCRdb reprocessed the 5' RACE reads and reports one entry per CDR3 protein, with no DNA. The sample table sets out about 450,000 distinct CDR3 sequences. Sequenced material: blood. These receptors were collected from a human donor with ulcerative colitis or Crohn's disease, or a healthy co-twin of an affected twin (not recorded which). Both conserved end residues are part of each CDR3.

CDR3,J,V
CASSWATGTNTEAFF,TRBJ1-1,TRBV12-3/TRBV12-4
CASSPTGANVLTF,TRBJ2-6,TRBV18
CSARALGGTGELFF,TRBJ2-2,TRBV20-1
CASRGAPLDEQYF,TRBJ2-7,TRBV6-5
CASSYRSGGGRTDTQYF,TRBJ2-3,TRBV6-2/TRBV6-3
CASSSERSNIGFGYTF,TRBJ1-2,TRBV7-2
CASPSGELDPCHNEQFF,TRBJ2-1,TRBV5-6
CASSLELARVFPYNEQIF,TRBJ2-1,TRBV5-1
CASSLFGLSGINEQFF,TRBJ2-1,TRBV5-1
CASSYSGVPGGELFF,TRBJ2-2,TRBV6-5
CSVGRQGSGELFF,TRBJ2-2,TRBV29-1
CASSPGTGTNYGYTF,TRBJ1-2,TRBV3-1
CASNIDKQETQYF,TRBJ2-5,TRBV5-1
CASSVTGTDPDTQYF,TRBJ2-3,TRBV9
CASSQVRTANTEAFF,TRBJ1-1,TRBV4-2
CSASKRSDRTYGYTF,TRBJ1-2,TRBV20-1
CASSRTGDGTDTQYF,TRBJ2-3,TRBV4-1
CASRTQRGGINTQYF,TRBJ2-3,TRBV7-2
CASSWGSGKDF,TRBJ2-7,TRBV28
CASSLAGEGYEQYF,TRBJ2-7,TRBV27
CAISRGEGSTGELFF,TRBJ2-2,TRBV10-3
CASSLNPGQKNTEAFF,TRBJ1-1,TRBV18
CAGRRGDTQYF,TRBJ2-3,TRBV19